This entry describes one T cell receptor beta chain. Sample time point: new active TB diagnosis, blood taken before or within 7 days of starting treatment. Germline assignment: CDR1 LNHDA and CDR2 SQIVND (reference sequence). V lost 8 bases, J lost 6 bases, and 26 bases lay in between. CDR3 length equals 17 residues. These data are taken from a study of T cells in tuberculosis. Whole-study context: This South African cohort compared adolescents with or without latent tuberculosis against adults with active tuberculosis.

Method: immunoSEQ multiplex PCR; TCRdb's copy keeps in-frame clones and lacks some. Of approximately 46,000 clones listed, about 95% are singletons. The receptor was derived from an adult with tuberculosis. The sequencing used PBMCs, collected at tuberculosis diagnosis. The gene calls are TRBV19 and TRBJ2-1, with D possibly TRBD1 on 6 matching bases. CDR3 nucleotide sequence: TGTGCCAGTGAGGACAGCGATGCAGCCGTAGGTGGCAATGAGCAGTTCTTC. Translating gives CASEDSDAAVGGNEQFF.